The 26 T cell receptor beta chains presented below share a single source sample, sequenced in a study of T cell responses to AZD1222 COVID-19 vaccine. The data were produced by immunoSEQ multiplex PCR, yet TCRdb's version contains in-frame clones alone and is incomplete. The sample holds tens of thousands of clones, 75% to 95% seen once. The sample was peripheral blood, taken 28 days after the second AZD1222 dose. The receptors originated from an adult who received the AZD1222 COVID-19 vaccine.

The CDR3 protein is CASSSPTGDTGELFF. The CDR3 nucleotides are TGTGCCAGCAGCTCCCCCACAGGGGACACCGGGGAGCTGTTTTTT. This chain uses TRBV11-2 with TRBJ2-2, with TRBD1 identical over 7 bases. The germline V gene encodes CDR1 SGHAT and CDR2 FQNNGV. V gave up 4 bases and J gave up 3 bases; unmatched junction bases: 5. This CDR3 contains 15 residues.

The chain joins TRBV29-1 to TRBJ2-7; D remains unclear. The CDR3 runs 11 residues. V shed 0 bases and J shed 1 base, with 1 base lying between them. In germline, CDR1 is SQVTM, CDR2 ANQGSEA. The DNA of the CDR3 is TGCAGCGTTGAAGAATCCTACGAGCAGTACTTC. Amino acid sequence: CSVEESYEQYF.

Regarding this clone: Other DNA sequences in the sample encode the same CDR3. The gene calls are TRBV10-3 and TRBJ1-2, with 8 bases matching TRBD1. Trimming cost V 3 bases and J 4 bases; bases outside gene matches: 1. The CDR3 spans 13 residues. From germline, CDR1 is ENHRY and CDR2 SYGVKD. CDR3 protein: CAISEGQGYGYTF. The CDR3 DNA reads TGTGCCATCAGTGAAGGACAGGGCTATGGCTACACCTTC.

This chain connects TRBV7-8 to TRBJ1-2; TRBD1 aligns across 10 bases. The CDR3 sequence is 14 residues long. J was trimmed by 8 bases and V by 3 bases; bases with no gene match: 6. In germline, CDR1 is SGHVS, CDR2 FQNEAQ. The CDR3 coding sequence is TGTGCCAGCAGCTTGACGACAGGGGGCTTGGGCTACACCTTC. Amino acid sequence: CASSLTTGGLGYTF.

V gene TRBV5-4 combines with J gene TRBJ1-2; 7 bases are shared with TRBD1. Germline V lookup: CDR1 SGHNT, CDR2 YYREEE (reference sequence). V gave up 5 bases and J gave up 2 bases; unmatched junction bases: 12. The CDR3 spans 16 residues. Written as DNA, the CDR3 is TGTGCCAGCAGTTTCCCAGGGGACAGTCCAAACTATGGCTACACCTTC. Its translation: CASSFPGDSPNYGYTF.

The chain recombines TRBV9 with TRBJ1-3; 8 bases fit TRBD1. CDR3 length: 14 residues. Unmatched junction bases numbered 6, after V lost 4 bases and J lost 6 bases. Germline V gene sequence: CDR1 SGDLS, CDR2 YYNGEE. The DNA of the CDR3 is TGTGCCAGCAGCAAGCAGGGGGCTGAAAACACCATATATTTT. This codes for CASSKQGAENTIYF.

The chain has TRBV19 and TRBJ2-1; 10 nucleotides align to TRBD2. With V trimmed by 2 bases and J by 7 bases, 2 bases remained unmatched. Germline V gives CDR1 LNHDA, CDR2 SQIVND (reference sequence). The CDR3 is made up of 14 amino acids. CDR3 in DNA: TGTGCCAGTAGTATACCTAGCGGGAGAAATGAGCAGTTCTTC. Translating gives CASSIPSGRNEQFF.

This chain links TRBV12-3 or TRBV12-4 with TRBJ2-7, with D hard to call. The V end was cut by 8 bases, the J end by 6 bases, with 11 bases between. CDR3 length: 11 residues. The CDR3 sequence: CASAFLREQYF. The CDR3 bases are TGTGCCAGCGCGTTTTTGCGCGAGCAGTACTTC.

The sample holds one count of this clone. The V gene is TRBV5-1, the J gene TRBJ1-4, with 9 bases identical to TRBD1. Looked up from germline, CDR1 is SGHRS and CDR2 is YFSETQ. This CDR3 is built from 14 residues. V shed 5 bases and J 8 bases; nucleotides not matched to a gene: 7. Written as DNA, the CDR3 is TGCGCCAGCAGACCTAACAGGGGGCGAGAAAAACTGTTTTTT. Its protein is CASRPNRGREKLFF.

The rearrangement uses TRBV25-1 and TRBJ1-5; the D gene is possibly TRBD1 (5 bases). Trimming stripped 6 bases from V and 0 bases from J, with 15 bases between. The CDR3 is 16 residues long. Germline lookup yields CDR1 MGHDK and CDR2 SYGVNS. CDR3 bases: TGTGCCAGCAGCGAGAAAGGGGACGGTAGCAATCAGCCCCAGCATTTT. Translating it yields CASSEKGDGSNQPQHF.

This chain links TRBV7-8 with TRBJ1-2, with 9 bases aligning to TRBD1. Germline CDR1 SGHVS, CDR2 FQNEAQ. V was clipped by 3 bases and J by 6 bases; unmatched bases: 8. The CDR3 covers 15 residues. The CDR3 reads CASSLSRTGGNGYTF. The CDR3 DNA sequence: TGTGCCAGCAGCTTGTCAAGAACAGGGGGCAATGGCTACACCTTC.

This chain connects TRBV2 to TRBJ2-3; D is uncertain. Trimming took 1 base from V and 2 from J, leaving 10 bases between them. The CDR3 has 15 amino acids. CDR1 and CDR2 from the germline V gene are SNHLY and FYNNEI. CDR3 region: CASSEVGRHTDTQYF. CDR3 in DNA: TGTGCCAGCAGTGAAGTCGGCAGGCACACAGATACGCAGTATTTT.

The rearrangement links TRBV21-1 to TRBJ1-6. TRBV21-1 is a pseudogene segment. This CDR3 comprises 14 residues. CDR3 in DNA: TGTGCCCCCTCTATAAGTACCTATAATTCACCCCTCCACTTT. Amino acid sequence: CAPSISTYNSPLHF.

The V call is TRBV7-9, the J call TRBJ1-4; the match to TRBD1 covers 9 bases. The CDR3 is made up of 14 amino acids. V lost 6 bases to trimming and J lost 6 bases; unmatched junction nucleotides: 5. CDR1 and CDR2 (germline): SEHNR, FQNEAQ (reference sequence). CDR3 protein: CASRGDRADEKLFF. The DNA of the CDR3 is TGTGCCAGCAGAGGGGACAGGGCCGATGAAAAACTGTTTTTT.

The CDR3 protein is CSGRDSHYGYTF. CDR3 bases: TGCAGCGGCCGGGACAGCCACTATGGCTACACCTTC. The V call is TRBV29-1, the J call TRBJ1-2, with TRBD1 matching 7 bases. This CDR3 spans 12 amino acids. After removal of 7 bases from V and 3 bases from J, the junction contained 5 bases not matched to a gene. Per the germline V gene, CDR1 is SQVTM and CDR2 is ANQGSEA.

The chain employs TRBV30 and TRBJ2-6; D is unresolved. Germline assignment: CDR1 GTSNPN and CDR2 SVGIG (reference sequence). The CDR3 spans 13 residues. Trimming took 3 bases from V and 3 from J, leaving 6 bases between them. The CDR3 nucleotides are TGTGCCTGGAGCGACGGTGGGGCCAACGTCCTGACTTTC. Its protein is CAWSDGGANVLTF. Variable domain in full (rest from reference TRBV30 and TRBJ2-6): SQTIHQWPATLVQPVGSPLSLECTVEGTSNPNLYWYRQAAGRGLQLLFYSVGIGQISSEVPQNLSASRPQDRQFILSSKKLLLSDSGFYLCAWSDGGANVLTFGAGSRLTVL.

V gene TRBV24-1 combines with J gene TRBJ2-2, with D hard to call. The V end was cut by 2 bases, the J end by 5 bases, with 17 bases between. Germline CDR1 reads KGHDR; CDR2 reads SFDVKD. The CDR3 sequence is 17 residues long. The CDR3 protein is CATSDSLWGIGTGELFF. The CDR3 DNA reads as TGTGCCACCAGTGATTCCCTTTGGGGAATTGGAACCGGGGAGCTGTTTTTT.

The gene calls are TRBV7-3 and TRBJ2-2; D unclear. This CDR3 region has 12 residues. From germline, CDR1 is SGHTA and CDR2 FQGTGA. Trimming cost V 2 bases and J 5 bases, with 3 bases left between them. The CDR3 here is CASSLLTGELFF. The CDR3 DNA sequence: TGTGCCAGCAGCTTACTGACCGGGGAGCTGTTTTTT.

The chain links TRBV7-9 to TRBJ2-5; TRBD2 matches 10 bases. Germline lookup yields CDR1 SEHNR and CDR2 FQNEAQ (reference sequence). CDR3 length: 16 amino acids. V shed 4 bases and J 2 bases; nucleotides not matched to a gene: 7. The CDR3 reads CASSSVAGGGQETQYF. For the CDR3, the DNA is TGTGCCAGCAGCTCAGTAGCGGGAGGTGGGCAAGAGACCCAGTACTTC.

This clone was counted only a few times. The V call is TRBV7-9, the J call TRBJ2-7, with D uncertain. The CDR3 extends over 13 amino acids. Trimming removed 5 bases from V and 5 bases from J, with 13 bases in between. The V gene's germline CDR1 is SEHNR and CDR2 FQNEAQ (reference sequence). CDR3 sequence: CASSKDGRDEQYF. In DNA form, the CDR3 reads TGTGCCAGCAGCAAAGACGGGCGCGACGAGCAGTACTTC.

A single count supports this clone. The gene calls are TRBV11-3 and TRBJ2-7; 10 positions agree with TRBD1. Looked up from germline, CDR1 is SGHNT and CDR2 is YENEEA. The CDR3 contains 15 residues. J was trimmed by 5 bases and V by 5 bases; bases with no gene match: 9. The chain's CDR3 is CASSPSGTGVHEQYF. In DNA form, the CDR3 reads TGTGCCAGCAGCCCGTCCGGGACAGGGGTCCACGAGCAGTACTTC.

V and J are TRBV28 and TRBJ2-5; D remains unclear. The V end lost 2 bases, the J end lost 5 bases, and 21 bases lay between the germline ends. Germline CDR1 is MDHEN and CDR2 is SYDVKM. This CDR3 contains 17 residues. CDR3 region: CASSLGNSQLPGETQYF. The CDR3 region has the DNA TGTGCCAGCAGTTTAGGTAACTCACAGCTCCCCGGCGAGACCCAGTACTTC.

As to this clone: Other nucleotide sequences in the sample specify the same CDR3. The chain combines TRBV4-2 with TRBJ1-2; no firm D call. The CDR3 runs to 11 residues. V dropped 0 bases and J dropped 7 bases, with 3 bases sitting between them. Germline lookup yields CDR1 LGHNA and CDR2 YNFKEQ. CDR3: CASSQEGGYTF. CDR3 sequence (DNA): TGTGCCAGCAGCCAAGAAGGTGGCTACACCTTC.

The V call is TRBV19, the J call TRBJ1-2, with a tentative D call TRBD1 (6 bases). V was trimmed by 7 bases and J by 14 bases, leaving 23 bases between them. This CDR3 comprises 13 residues. Per germline, CDR1 LNHDA and CDR2 SQIVND (reference sequence). CDR3 sequence: CASNPRGRTASTF. CDR3 bases: TGTGCCAGTAATCCAAGGGGTCGGACAGCTTCAACCTTC.

This chain links TRBV11-3 with TRBJ1-1; a possible D gene is TRBD1 (5 bases). V shed 3 bases and J shed 0 bases, with 11 bases lying between them. This CDR3 is built from 15 residues. The germline V gene encodes CDR1 SGHNT and CDR2 YENEEA. This chain's CDR3 is CASSFLPTVNTEAFF. The CDR3 DNA reads TGTGCCAGCAGCTTCCTACCGACAGTGAACACTGAAGCTTTCTTT.

The V and J genes are TRBV6-5 and TRBJ2-3; D possibly corresponds to TRBD1 (5 bases). The CDR3 covers 15 residues. The V end was cut by 4 bases, the J end by 3 bases, with 14 bases between. Germline V gene data show CDR1 as MNHEY and CDR2 as SVGAGI. The CDR3 region is CASSSQGIHTDTQYF. The DNA for the CDR3 is TGTGCCAGCAGTTCCCAGGGAATTCATACAGATACGCAGTATTTT.